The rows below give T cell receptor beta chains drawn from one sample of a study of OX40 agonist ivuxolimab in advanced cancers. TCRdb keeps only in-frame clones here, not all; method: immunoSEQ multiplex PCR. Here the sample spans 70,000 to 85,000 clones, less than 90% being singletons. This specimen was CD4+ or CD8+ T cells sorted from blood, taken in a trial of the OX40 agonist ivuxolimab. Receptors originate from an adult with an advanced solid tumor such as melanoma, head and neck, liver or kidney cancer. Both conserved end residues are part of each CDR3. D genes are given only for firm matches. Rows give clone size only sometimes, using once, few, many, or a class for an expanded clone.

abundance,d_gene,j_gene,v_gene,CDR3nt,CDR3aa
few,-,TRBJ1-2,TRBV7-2,TGTGCCAGCAGCTTATACGCCAGGGCAGTGCGACCACCCTATGGCTACACCTTC,CASSLYARAVRPPYGYTF
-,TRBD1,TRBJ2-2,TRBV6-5,TGTGCCAGCAGACGTTATCAGGGGGTCCCTCCAGAGCTGTTTTTT,CASRRYQGVPPELFF
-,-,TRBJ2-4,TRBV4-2,TGTGCCAGCAGCCAATTTCGTTCTGGAGAACTAGCCAAAAACATTCAGTACTTC,CASSQFRSGELAKNIQYF
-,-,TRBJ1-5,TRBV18,TGTGCCAGCTCACCATTCGGAGCAGGGATCAATCAGCCCCAGCATTTT,CASSPFGAGINQPQHF
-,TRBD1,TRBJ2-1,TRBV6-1,TGTGCCAGCAGGACAGGGAATTCGGTTGAGCAGTTCTTC,CASRTGNSVEQFF
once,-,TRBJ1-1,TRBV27,TGTGCCAGCAGTAAATCCGCGGGTACAAAGGACACTGAAGCTTTCTTT,CASSKSAGTKDTEAFF
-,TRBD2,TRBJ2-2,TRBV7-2,TGTGCCAGCAGCTCGGGACTAGCGGGAGCGGTCGGGGAGCTGTTTTTT,CASSSGLAGAVGELFF
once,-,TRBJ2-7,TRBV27,TGTGCCAGCCCACCCCGCACACCAACCTACGAGCAGTACTTT,CASPPRTPTYEQYF
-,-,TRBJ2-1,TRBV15,TGTGCCACCAGCTGGCGCGGAGCGGTACGTGGCGATGAGCAGTTCTTC,CATSWRGAVRGDEQFF
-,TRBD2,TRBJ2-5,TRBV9,TGTGCCAGCAGCCCCCAGACTAGCGGGAGGGCCCAGTACTTC,CASSPQTSGRAQYF
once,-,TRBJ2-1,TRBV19,TGTGCCAGTAAGGAGGAGGGCCTTTGGAATGAGCAGTTCTTC,CASKEEGLWNEQFF
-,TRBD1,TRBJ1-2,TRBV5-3,TGTGCCAGAAGCCAGTCGGACAGGGAATATGGCTACACCTTC,CARSQSDREYGYTF
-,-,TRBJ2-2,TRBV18,TGTGCCAGCTCACCAAAGACAGGCTCCACCGGGGAGCTGTTTTTT,CASSPKTGSTGELFF
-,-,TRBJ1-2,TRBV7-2,TGTGCCAGCAGCTTAGGGGGAGGGTCCCATGGCTACACCTTC,CASSLGGGSHGYTF
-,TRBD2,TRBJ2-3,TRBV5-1,TGCGCCAGCAGCTTGAAGGCTAGCGGGATCACAGATACGCAGTATTTT,CASSLKASGITDTQYF
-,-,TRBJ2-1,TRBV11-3,TGTGCCAGCAGCGTAAGGGGGGAGATGGAGAATGAGCAGTTCTTC,CASSVRGEMENEQFF
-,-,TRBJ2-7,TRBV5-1,TGCGCCAGCAGCGGCACGAGGGGGTCGTACGAGCAGTACTTC,CASSGTRGSYEQYF
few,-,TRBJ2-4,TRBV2,TGTGCCAGCAGTCGGACCAGACGGGAACTGCAGTACTTC,CASSRTRRELQYF
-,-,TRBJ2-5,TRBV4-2,TGTGCCAGCAGCCAAGAATCGAGGCTACAAGAGACCCAGTACTTC,CASSQESRLQETQYF
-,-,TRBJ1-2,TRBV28,TGTGCCAGCAGTTCCCAGGGTGGAGCCAAACCATCTAACTATGGCTACACCTTC,CASSSQGGAKPSNYGYTF
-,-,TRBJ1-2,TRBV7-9,TGTGCCAGCAGCGTAACAGGGACCTTCAACTATGGCTACACCTTC,CASSVTGTFNYGYTF
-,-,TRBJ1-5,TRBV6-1,TGTGCCAGCAGTGCGGGGGTAACGAGCAATCAGCCCCAGCATTTT,CASSAGVTSNQPQHF
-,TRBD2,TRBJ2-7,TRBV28,TGTGCCAGCAGTTCGTCGGCTAGCGGGAGTGGATACGAGCAGTACTTC,CASSSSASGSGYEQYF
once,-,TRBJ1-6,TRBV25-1,TGTGCCAGCAGTGAATCGCTAGGACTCGCGGGGGGTCCCCTCCACTTT,CASSESLGLAGGPLHF
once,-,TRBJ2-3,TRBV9,TGTGCCAGCAGCGTTTCGGGGGATACGCAGTATTTT,CASSVSGDTQYF
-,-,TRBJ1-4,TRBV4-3,TGCGCCAGCAGCATAACAGGGATAAATGGGGAAAAACTGTTTTTT,CASSITGINGEKLFF
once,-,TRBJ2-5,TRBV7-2,TGTGCCAGCAGCTTAACCGGCCCAGGAGAGACCCAGTACTTC,CASSLTGPGETQYF
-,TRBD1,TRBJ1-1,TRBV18,TGTGCCAGCTCACCGGGACAGGGGTTGGCCACTGAAGCTTTCTTT,CASSPGQGLATEAFF
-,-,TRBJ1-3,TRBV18,TGTGCCAGCTCACTAGGGCCTGGAAACACCATATATTTT,CASSLGPGNTIYF
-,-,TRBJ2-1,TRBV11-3,TGTGCCAGCAGCCCCTATCAGTCCTACAATGAGCAGTTCTTC,CASSPYQSYNEQFF
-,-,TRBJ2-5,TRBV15,TGTGCCACCAGCAGCCTCGCCCCCGGACGAGAGACCCAGTACTTC,CATSSLAPGRETQYF
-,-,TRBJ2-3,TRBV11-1,TGTGCCAGCAGCCCTTTGGCGGATACGCAGTATTTT,CASSPLADTQYF
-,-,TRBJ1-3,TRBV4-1,TGCGCCAGCAGCCAAGCCGGAAACACCATATATTTT,CASSQAGNTIYF
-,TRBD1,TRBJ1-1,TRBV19,TGTGCCAGTAGGAGCTCAGACAGGGGGCTCTCTGAAGCTTTCTTT,CASRSSDRGLSEAFF
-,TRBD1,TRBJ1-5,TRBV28,TGTGCCAGCAGTCCCACCCCGACAGGGGTTAATCAGCCCCAGCATTTT,CASSPTPTGVNQPQHF
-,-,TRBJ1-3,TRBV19,TGTGCCAGTAGTATAGACTCGCACAGCTCTGGAAACACCATATATTTT,CASSIDSHSSGNTIYF
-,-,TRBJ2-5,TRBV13,TGTGCCAGCAGCTTGTCTACTCGGACAGCACAAGAGACCCAGTACTTC,CASSLSTRTAQETQYF
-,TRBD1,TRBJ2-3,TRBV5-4,TGTGCCAGCAGTTCGACAGGGGGCGCAGATACGCAGTATTTT,CASSSTGGADTQYF
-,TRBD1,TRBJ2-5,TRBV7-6,TGTGCCAGCAGCTCCGGGACAGGGAAGGCCCAGTACTTC,CASSSGTGKAQYF
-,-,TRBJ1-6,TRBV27,TGTGCCACCTTTGAGTCACCCCTCCACTTT,CATFESPLHF
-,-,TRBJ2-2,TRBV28,TGTGCCAGCAGTTCCTCTTATAACTCAGGATCACGAAGGCTGTTTTTT,CASSSSYNSGSRRLFF
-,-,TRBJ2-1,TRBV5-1,TGCGCCAGCAGCCTACAGGGAGGGGCAGATTTTGAGCAGTTCTTC,CASSLQGGADFEQFF
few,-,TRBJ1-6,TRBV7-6,TGTGCCAGCAGCATCGGGAACTATAATTCACCCCTCCACTTT,CASSIGNYNSPLHF
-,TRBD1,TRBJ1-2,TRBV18,TGTGCCAGCTCACCATCGCGGCAGGGGGAGAGGTACGGCTACACCTTC,CASSPSRQGERYGYTF
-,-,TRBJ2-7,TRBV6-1,TGTGCCAGCAGCAGGGGGGTCTACGAGCAGTACTTC,CASSRGVYEQYF
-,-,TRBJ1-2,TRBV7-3,TGTGCCAGCAGCGAAGGAGGGGCTGGGAACTATGGCTACACCTTC,CASSEGGAGNYGYTF
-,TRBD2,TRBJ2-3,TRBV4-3,TGCGCCAGCAGCTTAGCGGGAACGGATACGGATACGCAGTATTTT,CASSLAGTDTDTQYF
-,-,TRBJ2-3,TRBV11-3,TGTGCCAGCAGCTTGGTGGGGGCCGACACAGATACGCAGTATTTT,CASSLVGADTDTQYF
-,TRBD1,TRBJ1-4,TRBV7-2,TGTGCCAGCAGCCCGCGGACAGGGATCCGGGAAAAACTGTTTTTT,CASSPRTGIREKLFF
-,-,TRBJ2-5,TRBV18,TGTGCCAGCTCACCGGGGGGACTGGAGACCCAGTACTTC,CASSPGGLETQYF
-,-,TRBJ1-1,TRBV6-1,TGTGCCAGCACCCTTGACCGAAGAACAACTGAAGCTTTCTTT,CASTLDRRTTEAFF
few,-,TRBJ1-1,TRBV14,TGTGCCAGCAGCGTTAAGCTGGGGGCTGAAGCTTTCTTT,CASSVKLGAEAFF